The T cell receptor (beta chain) described here comes from a study of siplizumab effects on memory and regulatory T cells. The study's findings and limits: Proliferating Tregs from siplizumab cultures lacked functional confirmation of suppression. Alloreactive sequences tracing back to unstimulated CD4+ memory cells were significantly reduced by siplizumab. Naive T cells apparently outstripped memory cells in diversity and seemed major alloresponse contributors. Alloreactive CD4+ clones that could be mapped were on average approximately 69% Treg-derived with siplizumab, against approximately 28% in controls.

TCRdb keeps only in-frame clones here, not all; method: immunoSEQ multiplex PCR. The data show roughly 120,000 clones, with around 92% seen just once and 0.75% held by the top ten. In the case of this clone: Antigen unknown.

V dropped 6 bases and J dropped 5 bases, with 5 bases sitting between them. CDR1 and CDR2 (germline): MNHNY, SVGAGI (reference sequence). The CDR3 runs to 12 residues. This sequence was found in a human donor in good health. Sequenced: Tregs sorted from blood. This sequence joins TRBV6-6 and TRBJ2-6; D ambiguous. CDR3: CASSPRANVLTF. The CDR3 DNA reads TGTGCCAGCAGCCCAAGGGCCAACGTCCTGACTTTC.